Below are 31 T cell receptor beta chains sequenced from a single sample in a study of low-dose radiotherapy and immunotherapy resistance in tumors. Priming of first-strand cDNA relied on TRAV- and TRBV-specific primers (covering alpha and beta chains). The authors ran 20 PCR cycles to amplify TCRs with a constant-region primer and V-primer adapter. A single record per CDR3 protein comes from TCRdb applying MiXCR to the reads. In the table there are 30,000 to 45,000 distinct CDR3 sequences, about 20% of which are singletons. Time point described: after trial treatment. Treatment indicated: LDRT plus nivolumab, ipilimumab, low-dose cyclophosphamide and aspirin (RACIN trial). The source material was PBMCs, sampled after low-dose radiotherapy plus immunotherapy. The receptors derive from a female donor with ovarian cancer.

This clonotype was detected only a few times. The chain has TRBV20-1 and TRBJ2-1, with no clear D. The CDR3 has 11 residues. Germline lookup yields CDR1 DFQATT and CDR2 SNEGSKA (reference sequence). Trimming pared 8 bases from V and 7 bases from J, leaving 12 bases between. The CDR3 DNA reads TGCAGTATCGGGCCGCAGAATGAGCAGTTCTTC. Translation gives CSIGPQNEQFF.

This clonotype was counted many times. The chain combines TRBV12-3 or TRBV12-4 with TRBJ2-3; TRBD1 agrees at 7 bases. The CDR3 totals 20 residues. V shed 6 bases, J shed 9 bases, and the junction held 30 bases outside the gene matches. The CDR3 DNA reads as TGTGCCAGCAGACCCTTGGGACAGCTAAATTTTACCAAGCCAGGGGCGACGCAGTATTTT. Its protein is CASRPLGQLNFTKPGATQYF.

This clonotype was counted many times. The chain combines TRBV10-3 with TRBJ2-1; a possible D gene is TRBD2 (7 bases). The CDR3 loop spans 18 amino acids. Trimming shortened V by 4 bases and J by 9 bases, and 28 bases separated the two germline ends. Looked up from germline, CDR1 is ENHRY and CDR2 is SYGVKD. CDR3 coding DNA: TGTGCCATCAGTGGGACCGGCGGGCGGGGGCCCCCTTATGGTGAGCAGTTCTTC. It is translated as CAISGTGGRGPPYGEQFF.

This clonotype was counted at least ten times. V and J are TRBV27 and TRBJ2-1; 10 bases align to TRBD2. Germline V lookup: CDR1 MNHEY, CDR2 SMNVEV (reference sequence). The length of the CDR3 is 16 residues. With V trimmed by 5 bases and J by 7 bases, 11 bases remained unmatched. The CDR3, as DNA: TGTGCCAGCAGTCGACCAGCGGGAGGGGGGGGAAATGAGCAGTTCTTC. It yields the protein CASSRPAGGGGNEQFF.

This clonotype was seen repeatedly, ten times or more. The chain uses TRBV29-1 and TRBJ2-7; 9 nucleotides match TRBD1. With 6 bases clipped from V and 2 bases from J, the junction kept 11 bases outside the gene matches. CDR3 size: 15 residues. The germline CDR1 and CDR2 sequences are SQVTM and ANQGSEA. Here the CDR3 reads CSVTTSGQGPYEQYF. In DNA form, the CDR3 reads TGCAGCGTAACCACCTCGGGACAGGGTCCCTACGAGCAGTACTTC.

This clonotype was seen repeatedly, ten times or more. The chain is built from TRBV19 and TRBJ2-3; D perhaps matches TRBD2 (6 bases). CDR3 length equals 15 residues. The V and J ends lost 5 bases and 3 bases respectively, with 15 bases between them. Germline values: CDR1 LNHDA, CDR2 SQIVND (reference sequence). The CDR3 coding sequence is TGTGCCAGTAGTTCTCCGGGAGTAGCGACAGATACGCAGTATTTT. Translating it yields CASSSPGVATDTQYF.

This sequence joins TRBV20-1 and TRBJ2-1, with 12 bases matching TRBD2. V trimming: 5 bases; J trimming: 7 bases; junction bases outside the gene matches: 15. The germline V gene encodes CDR1 DFQATT and CDR2 SNEGSKA (reference sequence). The CDR3 covers 17 residues. CDR3 DNA sequence: TGCAGTGCTGGCTCCCCCTTGACTAGCGGGAGAGGGAATGAGCAGTTCTTC. It is translated as CSAGSPLTSGRGNEQFF.

This clonotype was counted ten times or more. The chain combines TRBV6-5 with TRBJ1-1; D might be TRBD1 (5 bases). Germline loops: CDR1 MNHEY, CDR2 SVGAGI. The CDR3 totals 16 residues. Trimming cost V 6 bases and J 5 bases, with 22 bases left between them. Written as DNA, the CDR3 is TGTGCCAGCAGCCCCCGGCCGGGGACCATGGGGACTGAAGCTTTCTTT. The encoded protein is CASSPRPGTMGTEAFF.

This sequence joins TRBV28 and TRBJ1-5; TRBD1 matches 7 bases. The germline gives CDR1 MDHEN, CDR2 SYDVKM. The CDR3 totals 15 residues. V shed 10 bases and J 3 bases; nucleotides not matched to a gene: 12. The CDR3 region is CANSPRGIDNQPQHF. The CDR3 nucleotides are TGTGCCAACTCGCCCAGGGGGATTGACAATCAGCCCCAGCATTTT.

This clonotype was observed a handful of times. The chain employs TRBV30 and TRBJ2-1; a weak D match, TRBD1 (5 bases). V shed 0 bases and J shed 2 bases, with 8 bases lying between them. The CDR3 has 14 residues. Germline values: CDR1 GTSNPN, CDR2 SVGIG (reference sequence). The CDR3 region is CAWSVFRAYNEQFF. CDR3 coding DNA: TGTGCCTGGAGTGTATTCAGGGCCTACAATGAGCAGTTCTTC.

This clonotype turned up a few times. The chain carries TRBV5-1 and TRBJ1-5; TRBD1 matches at 7 bases. The CDR3 consists of 13 residues. With V trimmed by 4 bases and J by 7 bases, 5 bases remained unmatched. Germline V gene lookup returns CDR1 SGHRS and CDR2 YFSETQ. CDR3 amino acids: CASSLTGKQPQHF. CDR3 DNA: TGCGCCAGCAGCCTGACAGGGAAACAGCCCCAGCATTTT.

The rearrangement joins TRBV9 to TRBJ2-1, with TRBD2 matching over 10 bases. This CDR3 comprises 15 residues. Germline CDR1 and CDR2: SGDLS and YYNGEE. The ends lost 7 bases at V and 1 base at J; junction bases unmatched: 5. For the CDR3, the DNA is TGTGCCAGCGCCGCTAGCGGGAGTTCCTACAATGAGCAGTTCTTC. Translating it yields CASAASGSSYNEQFF.

The table lists this clonotype with many counts. The rearrangement links TRBV5-4 to TRBJ2-3, with a weak D call TRBD1 (5 bases). Trimming shortened V by 0 bases and J by 3 bases, and 5 bases separated the two germline ends. The CDR3 is 13 amino acids. CDR1 and CDR2 (germline): SGHNT, YYREEE (reference sequence). CDR3 sequence: CASSLAGTDTQYF. For the CDR3, the DNA is TGTGCCAGCAGCTTGGCAGGGACAGATACGCAGTATTTT.

With regard to this clonotype: This likely came from a read error, as a far larger clone is one base away. The chain couples TRBV5-1 to TRBJ2-7; maybe TRBD2 (5 bases). Trimming removed 4 bases from V and 7 bases from J, with 15 bases in between. Per germline, CDR1 SGHRS and CDR2 YFSETQ. The CDR3 sequence is 13 residues long. CDR3 nucleotides: TGCGCCAGCAGCCCCGGAGGCCTAGATGAGCAGTACTTC. Amino acid sequence: CASSPGGLDEQYF.

This chain joins TRBV28 and TRBJ2-1; TRBD1 agrees at 11 bases. CDR3 size: 15 residues. Germline trimming cut 6 bases from V and 3 bases from J; bases unmatched to any gene: 4. Looked up from germline, CDR1 is MDHEN and CDR2 is SYDVKM. This CDR3 reads CASRRDRGDYNEQFF. CDR3 DNA: TGTGCCAGCAGGCGGGACAGGGGGGACTACAATGAGCAGTTCTTC. The full variable domain, its missing parts supplied by reference TRBV28 and TRBJ2-1, is DVKVTQSSRYLVKRTGEKVFLECVQDMDHENMFWYRQDPGLGLRLIYFSYDVKMKEKGDIPEGYSVSREKKERFSLILESASTNQTSMYLCASRRDRGDYNEQFFGPGTRLTVL.

The chain joins TRBV12-3 or TRBV12-4 to TRBJ2-5; TRBD2 matches at 12 bases. The junction had 2 bases not matched to a gene; V was cut back by 6 bases and J by 0 bases. This CDR3 region has 15 residues. As DNA, the CDR3 is TGTGCCAGCAGCCTAGCGGGAGGGTACCAAGAGACCCAGTACTTC. Protein: CASSLAGGYQETQYF.

In regard to this clonotype: A far larger clone is off by one base, so a read error is likely. The gene calls are TRBV5-8 and TRBJ2-7, with a tentative D call TRBD1 (7 bases). Germline V gene sequence: CDR1 SGHTS, CDR2 YDEGEE. V was shortened by 3 bases and J by 2 bases, with 12 bases between the two germline ends. The CDR3 is 14 residues long. The CDR3 here is CASSSPGGTYEQYF. The DNA for the CDR3 is TGTGCCAGCAGCTCCCCAGGGGGGACCTACGAGCAGTACTTC.

A remark on this clonotype: A single base is all that separates this from a far larger clone, so a read error is likely. V is TRBV5-8 and J is TRBJ1-1, with unresolved D. The CDR3 contains 15 residues. Germline V gives CDR1 SGHTS, CDR2 YDEGEE. Trimming shortened V by 3 bases and J by 2 bases, and 14 bases separated the two germline ends. Written as DNA, the CDR3 is TGTGCCAGCAGCTCGGCCCTTGGAGTAAACACTGAAGCTTTCTTT. Encoded protein: CASSSALGVNTEAFF.

This clonotype was counted many times. The gene calls are TRBV18 and TRBJ2-7, with D unresolved. The V end was cut by 5 bases, the J end by 6 bases, with 14 bases between. CDR1 KGHSH and CDR2 LQKENI come from the germline V gene. The CDR3 sequence is 13 residues long. The CDR3 sequence is CASSRTGRTEQYF. In DNA, the CDR3 is TGTGCCAGCTCAAGGACCGGACGGACCGAGCAGTACTTC.

This clonotype was seen many times. The genes are TRBV29-1 and TRBJ2-7, with 11 bases aligning to TRBD1. The V and J ends lost 7 bases and 4 bases, in that order; junction bases with no gene match: 3. The length of the CDR3 is 12 residues. The germline gives CDR1 SQVTM, CDR2 ANQGSEA. CDR3 region: CSGGQGGYEQYF. CDR3 DNA sequence: TGCAGCGGGGGACAGGGGGGGTACGAGCAGTACTTC.

Ten or more counts support this clonotype. V usage is TRBV14 and J usage is TRBJ2-2; possibly TRBD1 for D (5 bases). The germline V gene encodes CDR1 SGHDN and CDR2 FVKESK. Trimming stripped 0 bases from V and 7 bases from J, with 15 bases between. This CDR3 spans 16 amino acids. This CDR3 is CASSQEAGAEVGELFF. The CDR3, as DNA: TGTGCCAGCAGCCAAGAGGCTGGGGCTGAAGTCGGGGAGCTGTTTTTT.

In its sample, this clonotype was seen many times. The J gene is TRBJ2-1, the V gene TRBV10-3; D gene unclear. With 1 base removed from V and 0 bases from J, the gap between germline ends came to 7 bases. Germline-derived CDR1 and CDR2 are ENHRY and SYGVKD. This CDR3 region has 15 residues. CDR3 nucleotide sequence: TGTGCCATCAGTGAGTACATAACCTCCTACAATGAGCAGTTCTTC. Its translation: CAISEYITSYNEQFF.

The table lists this clonotype with many counts. The chain employs TRBV19 and TRBJ2-7; D is unclear. V was pared by 8 bases and J by 6 bases, with 11 bases between. This CDR3 comprises 11 residues. Germline values: CDR1 LNHDA, CDR2 SQIVND (reference sequence). CDR3 loop: CASSTATEQYF. In DNA form, the CDR3 reads TGTGCCAGTTCCACCGCCACCGAGCAGTACTTC.

This clonotype has a count of ten or more. The rearrangement joins TRBV7-9 to TRBJ1-2; TRBD1 agrees at 8 bases. Trimming at V came to 3 bases and at J to 6 bases, leaving 6 bases not matched to a gene. The CDR3 has 14 amino acids. The germline gives CDR1 SEHNR, CDR2 FQNEAQ (reference sequence). The CDR3 DNA reads as TGTGCCAGCAGCTTTTGGACAGGGAAGGATGGCTACACCTTC. Amino acid sequence: CASSFWTGKDGYTF.

This clonotype was counted ten times or more. The gene calls are TRBV5-1 and TRBJ1-1; D is possibly TRBD1 (5 bases). The CDR3 is 16 amino acids. Germline V gives CDR1 SGHRS, CDR2 YFSETQ. V dropped 4 bases and J dropped 0 bases, with 16 bases sitting between them. The CDR3 DNA reads TGCGCCAGCAGCCATGGCGGGGCAGGTATGAACACTGAAGCTTTCTTT. Its translation is CASSHGGAGMNTEAFF.

The sample holds many counts of this clonotype. The chain joins TRBV12-3 or TRBV12-4 to TRBJ1-2; 7 bases fit TRBD1. Unmatched junction bases numbered 8, after V lost 6 bases and J lost 4 bases. CDR3 length equals 14 residues. Here the CDR3 reads CASSADRVLYGYTF. The CDR3, as DNA: TGTGCCAGCAGCGCCGACAGGGTCCTCTATGGCTACACCTTC.

This clonotype has ten or more counts. The chain couples TRBV7-2 to TRBJ1-5, with D possibly TRBD1 on 6 matching bases. Between the trimmed V and J ends, which lost 6 bases and 7 bases, there was a span of 16 bases. The CDR3 runs to 14 residues. CDR1 is SGHTA and CDR2 is FQGNSA in the germline V gene. The DNA for the CDR3 is TGTGCCAGCAGTTACACAGGGCCAGGGCAGCCCCAGCATTTT. Its translation is CASSYTGPGQPQHF.

This clonotype was seen a few times. The gene calls are TRBV28 and TRBJ1-2; 8 nucleotides line up with TRBD1. Trimming cost V 2 bases and J 4 bases; bases outside gene matches: 6. The CDR3 has 15 residues. Germline V gives CDR1 MDHEN, CDR2 SYDVKM. The DNA for the CDR3 is TGTGCCAGCAGTTTACAGACAGGGGTATCCTATGGCTACACCTTC. Translating gives CASSLQTGVSYGYTF.

This clonotype occurred many times. The chain carries TRBV4-2 and TRBJ2-3, with 8 bases identical to TRBD1. The germline CDR1 and CDR2 sequences are LGHNA and YNFKEQ. V was clipped by 5 bases and J by 5 bases; unmatched bases: 9. This CDR3 contains 15 residues. Written as DNA, the CDR3 is TGTGCCAGCAGCGGGCGGACAGGGCGGGGAGATACGCAGTATTTT. Protein product: CASSGRTGRGDTQYF.

This clonotype has at least ten counts. The genes are TRBV2 and TRBJ1-6; D is undetermined. The CDR3 sequence is 16 residues long. Between the trimmed V and J ends, which lost 7 bases and 0 bases, there was a span of 13 bases. Looked up from germline, CDR1 is SNHLY and CDR2 is FYNNEI. The CDR3 reads CASTASSSSYNSPLHF. The CDR3 DNA follows: TGTGCCAGCACCGCGTCGTCGAGCTCCTATAATTCACCCCTCCACTTT.

This clonotype occurred many times. The V call is TRBV7-3, the J call TRBJ2-2, with 8 bases that match TRBD1. The CDR3 runs 14 residues. Per the germline V gene, CDR1 is SGHTA and CDR2 is FQGTGA. Unmatched junction bases numbered 0, after V lost 2 bases and J lost 4 bases. The CDR3 bases are TGTGCCAGCAGCTTAGACAGGGGCACCGGGGAGCTGTTTTTT. It codes for CASSLDRGTGELFF. The whole variable domain, remainder taken from reference TRBV7-3 and TRBJ2-2, is GAGVSQTPSNKVTEKGKYVELRCDPISGHTALYWYRQSLGQGPEFLIYFQGTGAADDSGLPNDRFFAVRPEGSVSTLKIQRTERGDSAVYLCASSLDRGTGELFFGEGSRLTVL.